Each of the 15 T cell receptor beta chains below was sequenced from the same sample in a study of T cells after yellow fever vaccination. TCRdb fed the 5' RACE reads into MiXCR, producing one record per CDR3 protein. The table has 70,000 or so distinct CDR3 sequences, around 5% seen once; the top ten hold roughly 2%. The sample here was CD4+ T cells sorted from PBMCs, taken less than 16 days after the first yellow fever vaccination. These receptors originate from a man in his late teens or twenties who received the YFV17D yellow fever vaccine.

This clonotype was counted many times. CDR3 coding DNA: TGCAGTGCTATCACAACTGGGGGTGAAAAACTGTTTTTT. It yields the protein CSAITTGGEKLFF. This chain joins TRBV20-1 and TRBJ1-4; TRBD1 might be the D (5 bases). Germline assignment: CDR1 DFQATT and CDR2 SNEGSKA (reference sequence). Between the trimmed V and J ends, which lost 4 bases and 7 bases, there was a span of 13 bases. The CDR3 is made up of 13 amino acids.

The table lists this clonotype with many counts. V gene TRBV18 combines with J gene TRBJ2-3, with D perhaps matching TRBD1 (6 bases). Germline CDR1 is KGHSH and CDR2 is LQKENI. This CDR3 is built from 14 residues. V lost 3 bases and J lost 7, with 14 bases in between. Here the CDR3 reads CASSPRQGLNTQYF. The CDR3 DNA is TGTGCCAGCTCACCCCGGCAGGGGTTGAATACGCAGTATTTT.

There are many counts of this clonotype. V gene TRBV20-1 combines with J gene TRBJ1-2; 9 bases map to TRBD1. The V gene's germline CDR1 is DFQATT and CDR2 SNEGSKA (reference sequence). CDR3 length: 12 residues. The junction had 3 bases not matched to a gene; V was cut back by 6 bases and J by 4 bases. The CDR3 nucleotides read TGCAGTGCCAAGGACAGGGGCTATGGCTACACCTTC. It translates to CSAKDRGYGYTF.

For this clonotype: This may stem from a read error, because a much larger clone lies one nucleotide away. The gene calls are TRBV5-1 and TRBJ1-1, with a tentative D call TRBD1 (6 bases). Germline CDR1 reads SGHRS; CDR2 reads YFSETQ. V dropped 7 bases and J dropped 2 bases, with 12 bases sitting between them. The CDR3 is 13 residues long. CDR3 sequence reads: CASRVQGNTEAFF. In DNA, the CDR3 is TGCGCCAGCCGCGTACAGGGAAACACTGAAGCTTTCTTT.

There are many counts of this clonotype. The rearrangement uses TRBV12-3 or TRBV12-4 and TRBJ2-1; TRBD2 agrees at 7 bases. After removal of 6 bases from V and 1 base from J, the junction contained 6 bases not matched to a gene. The CDR3 loop spans 15 amino acids. The CDR3 spells CASRPTSSSYNEQFF. CDR3 sequence (DNA): TGTGCCAGCAGACCGACTAGCTCTTCCTACAATGAGCAGTTCTTC.

This clonotype was counted at least ten times. The chain couples TRBV5-1 to TRBJ2-5, with 9 bases lining up with TRBD2. There are 16 residues in the CDR3. The V and J ends lost 3 bases and 7 bases, in that order; junction bases with no gene match: 13. Germline V lookup: CDR1 SGHRS, CDR2 YFSETQ. Written as DNA, the CDR3 is TGCGCCAGCAGCTCGCCCGGGACTAGCATCTTCGGGACCCAGTACTTC. This codes for CASSSPGTSIFGTQYF.

At least ten counts were recorded for this clonotype. The chain links TRBV5-6 to TRBJ2-5, with D perhaps matching TRBD2 (6 bases). From germline, CDR1 is SGHDT and CDR2 YYEEEE. The V end lost 7 bases, the J end lost 5 bases, and 15 bases lay between the germline ends. The CDR3 extends over 13 amino acids. The CDR3 nucleotides are TGTGCCAGCGGAGACGGGGGAAGGGAGACCCAGTACTTC. It is translated as CASGDGGRETQYF.

This clonotype was detected ten times or more. The chain joins TRBV7-9 to TRBJ2-5; no clear D gene. The germline V and J ends were trimmed by 6 bases and 10 bases, with 15 bases remaining between them. The CDR3 has 12 residues. The germline CDR1 and CDR2 sequences are SEHNR and FQNEAQ (reference sequence). The CDR3 sequence: CASSSDARDQYF. The CDR3 DNA reads TGTGCCAGCAGTTCGGATGCAAGGGACCAGTACTTC.

This clonotype was found many times. V and J are TRBV7-2 and TRBJ2-3, with D perhaps TRBD1 or TRBD2 (5 bases each). Trimming cost V 1 base and J 4 bases, with 6 bases left between them. From germline, CDR1 is SGHTA and CDR2 FQGNSA. This CDR3 is 13 amino acids long. This chain's CDR3 is CASSLVGADTQYF. In DNA, the CDR3 is TGTGCCAGCAGCTTAGTGGGGGCAGATACGCAGTATTTT.

This clonotype was found many times. The CDR3 loop reads CSARAPMGQEGESIQYF. CDR3 coding DNA: TGCAGTGCTAGAGCTCCCATGGGACAGGAGGGGGAATCGATTCAGTACTTC. The V and J genes are TRBV20-1 and TRBJ2-4; 8 bases fit TRBD1. Per the germline V gene, CDR1 is DFQATT and CDR2 is SNEGSKA (reference sequence). J gave up 10 bases and V 1 base, and 18 bases lay outside the gene matches. CDR3 length: 17 residues.

This clonotype was observed many times. This chain joins TRBV6-5 and TRBJ2-7, with D maybe TRBD2 (6 bases). The CDR3 extends over 14 amino acids. Trimming pared 8 bases from V and 1 base from J, leaving 15 bases between. CDR1 is MNHEY, CDR2 SVGAGI, per germline. CDR3 nucleotide sequence: TGTGCCAGCCATAGCGGAGGTTTGTCCTACGAGCAGTACTTC. Residues: CASHSGGLSYEQYF.

In this sample, this clonotype turned up many times. The rearrangement uses TRBV5-6 and TRBJ2-3, with 10 positions matching TRBD2. With V trimmed by 2 bases and J by 5 bases, 11 bases remained unmatched. Germline loops: CDR1 SGHDT, CDR2 YYEEEE. The CDR3 length is 17 residues. In DNA, the CDR3 is TGTGCCAGCAGCTTCCTTAGCGGGGGGCCTCTAGGAGATACGCAGTATTTT. Translated: CASSFLSGGPLGDTQYF. Full variable domain (outside the CDR3, taken from reference TRBV5-6 and TRBJ2-3): DAGVTQSPTHLIKTRGQQVTLRCSPKSGHDTVSWYQQALGQGPQFIFQYYEEEERQRGNFPDRFSGHQFPNYSSELNVNALLLGDSALYLCASSFLSGGPLGDTQYFGPGTRLTVL.

This clonotype has ten or more counts. The chain recombines TRBV20-1 with TRBJ2-5, with 10 bases identical to TRBD2. The V and J ends lost 5 bases and 5 bases, in that order; junction bases with no gene match: 8. The CDR3 extends over 14 amino acids. Per the germline V gene, CDR1 is DFQATT and CDR2 is SNEGSKA (reference sequence). The CDR3 spells CSALSGGAGETQYF. CDR3 coding DNA: TGCAGTGCTTTAAGCGGGGGGGCCGGTGAGACCCAGTACTTC.

Here the CDR3 reads CATSREGLNTGELFF. In DNA, the CDR3 is TGTGCCACCAGCAGAGAAGGGCTAAACACCGGGGAGCTGTTTTTT. The chain uses TRBV15 and TRBJ2-2; the D is unclear. The V gene lost 0 bases and the J gene lost 2 bases, with 7 bases spanning the gap. CDR3 length: 15 residues. Germline V gene sequence: CDR1 LNHNV, CDR2 YYDKDF (reference sequence).

This clonotype has a count of ten or more. V is TRBV20-1 and J is TRBJ1-1; unclear D gene. Per germline, CDR1 DFQATT and CDR2 SNEGSKA (reference sequence). The length of the CDR3 is 12 residues. V lost 3 bases and J 2 bases, leaving 7 bases between the germline ends. The CDR3 bases are TGCAGTGCTAGGAGTCCAAACACTGAAGCTTTCTTT. This codes for CSARSPNTEAFF.